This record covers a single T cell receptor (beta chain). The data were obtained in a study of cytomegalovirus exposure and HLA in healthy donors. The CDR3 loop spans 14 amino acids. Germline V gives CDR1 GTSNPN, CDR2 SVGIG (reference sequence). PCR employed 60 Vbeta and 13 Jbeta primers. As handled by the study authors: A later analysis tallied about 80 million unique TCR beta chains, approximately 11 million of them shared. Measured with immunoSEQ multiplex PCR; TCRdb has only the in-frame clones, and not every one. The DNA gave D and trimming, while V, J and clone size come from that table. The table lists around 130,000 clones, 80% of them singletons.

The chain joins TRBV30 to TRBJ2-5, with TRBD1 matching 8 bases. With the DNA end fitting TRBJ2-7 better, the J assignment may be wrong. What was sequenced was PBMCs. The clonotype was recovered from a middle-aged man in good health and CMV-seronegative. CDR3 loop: CAWSGTGISYEQYF. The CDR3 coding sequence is TGTGCCTGGAGTGGGACAGGGATCTCCTACGAGCAGTACTTC.